Listed below are T cell receptor beta chains from one sample, sequenced in a study of vaccination effects on CD4 cells after COVID-19. These TCRs' antigens remain unknown. Produced via immunoSEQ multiplex PCR; TCRdb's table is partial and in-frame only. This table has 73,000 or so clones, around 79% appearing once. Sequenced material: CD4+ T cells from PBMCs cultured with SARS-CoV-2 spike peptides, taken before COVID-19 vaccination. All receptors derive from a human donor who received a COVID-19 vaccine. Both conserved end residues are part of each CDR3. Fields, in order: clone size, V gene, J gene, D gene, CDR3 protein, CDR3 DNA. A D gene is named only where the DNA matches it firmly. Clone size is stated in some rows and not others, as once, few, many or a class when expanded.

size: -; V: TRBV15; J: TRBJ1-6; D: -; CDR3: CATSKAAGLNSPLHF; DNA: TGTGCCACCAGCAAGGCCGCAGGGCTCAATTCACCCCTCCACTTT
size: -; V: TRBV5-8; J: TRBJ2-1; D: -; CDR3: CASSPYAGVPYNEQFF; DNA: TGTGCCAGCAGCCCTTATGCAGGGGTGCCCTACAATGAGCAGTTCTTC
size: -; V: TRBV5-1; J: TRBJ1-1; D: -; CDR3: CASQSKMDTEAFF; DNA: TGCGCCAGCCAAAGCAAGATGGACACTGAAGCTTTCTTT
size: -; V: TRBV6-5; J: TRBJ2-1; D: TRBD2; CDR3: CASAGGGSYNEQFF; DNA: TGTGCCAGCGCCGGCGGGGGGTCCTACAATGAGCAGTTCTTC
size: -; V: TRBV4-3; J: TRBJ1-2; D: -; CDR3: CASSQDRVIDGYTF; DNA: TGCGCCAGCAGCCAAGACAGGGTAATAGATGGCTACACCTTC
size: -; V: TRBV2; J: TRBJ2-5; D: -; CDR3: CASSGTRGQETQYF; DNA: TGTGCCAGCAGTGGGACCCGGGGGCAAGAGACCCAGTACTTC
size: once; V: TRBV7-2; J: TRBJ1-2; D: TRBD1; CDR3: CASSLVPGTGGLGYTF; DNA: TGTGCCAGCAGCTTAGTCCCCGGGACAGGGGGCTTAGGCTACACCTTC
size: -; V: TRBV7-2; J: TRBJ2-4; D: -; CDR3: CASSPSDIQYF; DNA: TGTGCCAGCAGCCCGTCGGACATTCAGTACTTC
size: -; V: TRBV19; J: TRBJ1-2; D: TRBD1; CDR3: CASSIPGQGDYGYTF; DNA: TGTGCCAGTAGTATCCCCGGACAGGGAGATTATGGCTACACCTTC
size: -; V: TRBV10-3; J: TRBJ2-5; D: TRBD1; CDR3: CAISRQGHQETQYF; DNA: TGTGCCATCAGTAGACAGGGCCACCAAGAGACCCAGTACTTC
size: -; V: TRBV24-1; J: TRBJ2-2; D: -; CDR3: CATSGVEPPGELFF; DNA: TGTGCCACCAGTGGAGTTGAGCCACCCGGGGAGCTGTTTTTT
size: -; V: TRBV28; J: TRBJ2-5; D: TRBD1; CDR3: CASSSPLPGGQETQYF; DNA: TGTGCCAGCAGTTCCCCCCTTCCAGGGGGACAAGAGACCCAGTACTTC
size: -; V: TRBV6-2/TRBV6-3; J: TRBJ2-6; D: -; CDR3: CASSPVGSGANVLTF; DNA: TGTGCCAGCAGCCCCGTCGGTTCTGGGGCCAACGTCCTGACTTTC
size: few; V: TRBV6-6; J: TRBJ1-5; D: TRBD1; CDR3: CASSSGQGLSNQPQHF; DNA: TGTGCCAGCAGTAGTGGACAGGGCTTGTCCAATCAGCCCCAGCATTTT
size: -; V: TRBV5-1; J: TRBJ2-1; D: TRBD1; CDR3: CASSSRPGTGDNEQFF; DNA: TGCGCCAGCAGCTCCAGACCCGGGACAGGGGATAATGAGCAGTTCTTC
size: -; V: TRBV18; J: TRBJ2-6; D: -; CDR3: CASSPPLSGANVLTF; DNA: TGTGCCAGCTCACCACCCCTCTCTGGGGCCAACGTCCTGACTTTC
size: -; V: TRBV9; J: TRBJ2-1; D: -; CDR3: CASSFYNEQFF; DNA: TGTGCCAGCAGCTTCTACAATGAGCAGTTCTTC
size: once; V: TRBV9; J: TRBJ1-1; D: -; CDR3: CASSVGQGTEAFF; DNA: TGTGCCAGCAGCGTAGGGCAGGGGACTGAAGCTTTCTTT
size: -; V: TRBV10-1; J: TRBJ2-3; D: TRBD1; CDR3: CASSRTGSSRDTQYF; DNA: TGCGCCAGCAGTAGGACAGGCTCATCCCGGGATACGCAGTATTTT
size: -; V: TRBV6-6; J: TRBJ1-1; D: -; CDR3: CASSFTPELMNTEAFF; DNA: TGTGCCAGCAGTTTTACACCTGAACTTATGAACACTGAAGCTTTCTTT
size: -; V: TRBV10-2; J: TRBJ2-2; D: -; CDR3: CASSEFRRLPGELFF; DNA: TGCGCCAGCAGTGAGTTTAGGAGGTTGCCCGGGGAGCTGTTTTTT
size: few; V: TRBV5-1; J: TRBJ1-2; D: TRBD1; CDR3: CASSPGTGDGYTF; DNA: TGCGCCAGCAGCCCGGGGACAGGGGATGGCTACACCTTC
size: -; V: TRBV15; J: TRBJ2-3; D: -; CDR3: CATSRSRGTTDTQYF; DNA: TGTGCCACCAGCAGATCCAGGGGCACTACAGATACGCAGTATTTT
size: -; V: TRBV18; J: TRBJ2-1; D: TRBD2; CDR3: CASSPPGGDEQFF; DNA: TGTGCCAGCTCACCACCGGGGGGGGATGAGCAGTTCTTC
size: -; V: TRBV6-5; J: TRBJ1-1; D: -; CDR3: CASNRQLLNTEAFF; DNA: TGTGCCAGCAATCGACAGCTCTTGAACACTGAAGCTTTCTTT
size: few; V: TRBV7-3; J: TRBJ1-5; D: TRBD1; CDR3: CASSLGQGRPQHF; DNA: TGTGCCAGCAGCTTGGGACAGGGTAGGCCCCAGCATTTT
size: -; V: TRBV7-3; J: TRBJ2-5; D: TRBD1; CDR3: CASTRGGQPGETQYF; DNA: TGTGCCAGCACCCGAGGGGGACAGCCGGGTGAGACCCAGTACTTC
size: -; V: TRBV10-3; J: TRBJ1-6; D: -; CDR3: CAISETGSSYNSPLHF; DNA: TGTGCCATCAGTGAGACCGGGAGCTCCTATAATTCACCCCTCCACTTT
size: -; V: TRBV28; J: TRBJ1-3; D: -; CDR3: CASSLPSGRDGNTIYF; DNA: TGTGCCAGCAGTTTGCCCTCAGGTCGGGACGGAAACACCATATATTTT
size: -; V: TRBV13; J: TRBJ2-6; D: -; CDR3: CASSLTFSGANVLTF; DNA: TGTGCCAGCAGCTTAACATTCTCTGGGGCCAACGTCCTGACTTTC
size: -; V: TRBV5-1; J: TRBJ1-1; D: TRBD1; CDR3: CASSATGLNTEAFF; DNA: TGCGCCAGCAGCGCGACAGGGTTGAACACTGAAGCTTTCTTT
size: -; V: TRBV21-1; J: TRBJ2-3; D: -; CDR3: CASSTLAGGPGTDTQYF; DNA: TGTGCCAGCAGCACACTAGCGGGGGGGCCGGGCACAGATACGCAGTATTTT
size: -; V: TRBV24-1; J: TRBJ2-5; D: TRBD2; CDR3: CATSEALAGGAETQYF; DNA: TGTGCCACCAGTGAGGCTCTAGCGGGAGGCGCCGAGACCCAGTACTTC
size: -; V: TRBV15; J: TRBJ2-4; D: -; CDR3: CATSRDSGLKNIQYF; DNA: TGTGCCACCAGCAGAGATTCAGGGCTCAAAAACATTCAGTACTTC
size: -; V: TRBV12-3/TRBV12-4; J: TRBJ2-1; D: TRBD1; CDR3: CASSKGQGYEQFF; DNA: TGTGCCAGCAGTAAGGGACAGGGTTATGAGCAGTTCTTC
size: -; V: TRBV7-2; J: TRBJ2-3; D: TRBD2; CDR3: CASSQGLAGGTDTQYF; DNA: TGTGCCAGCAGCCAAGGCCTAGCGGGGGGCACAGATACGCAGTATTTT
size: -; V: TRBV5-1; J: TRBJ1-1; D: TRBD1; CDR3: CASSLAWTGATTPTKNTEAFF; DNA: TGCGCCAGCAGCTTGGCCTGGACAGGGGCCACTACCCCAACTAAGAACACTGAAGCTTTCTTT
size: once; V: TRBV6-2/TRBV6-3; J: TRBJ1-1; D: -; CDR3: CASSYHSGNTEAFF; DNA: TGTGCCAGCAGTTATCATTCAGGGAACACTGAAGCTTTCTTT
size: -; V: TRBV3-1/TRBV3-2; J: TRBJ2-5; D: -; CDR3: CASSRGREETQYF; DNA: TGTGCCAGCAGCCGCGGCAGGGAAGAGACCCAGTACTTC
size: -; V: TRBV4-2; J: TRBJ2-3; D: -; CDR3: CASSQGAQSDTQYF; DNA: TGTGCCAGCAGCCAAGGAGCGCAGTCCGATACGCAGTATTTT
size: -; V: TRBV30; J: TRBJ1-5; D: -; CDR3: CAWSDPRRHSNQPQHF; DNA: TGTGCCTGGAGTGATCCTCGGCGGCATAGCAATCAGCCCCAGCATTTT
size: -; V: TRBV7-3; J: TRBJ2-1; D: -; CDR3: CASSLDRVNEQFF; DNA: TGTGCCAGCAGCTTAGATCGAGTCAATGAGCAGTTCTTC
size: -; V: TRBV7-2; J: TRBJ2-5; D: -; CDR3: CASLMRRGETQYF; DNA: TGTGCCAGCCTCATGCGGAGGGGAGAGACCCAGTACTTC
size: -; V: TRBV4-1; J: TRBJ1-5; D: -; CDR3: CASSHLQFFQPQHF; DNA: TGCGCCAGCAGCCATCTCCAGTTTTTCCAGCCCCAGCATTTT
size: -; V: TRBV5-1; J: TRBJ2-1; D: TRBD1; CDR3: CASSLEGTGSYNEQFF; DNA: TGCGCCAGCAGCTTAGAAGGGACAGGGTCCTACAATGAGCAGTTCTTC
size: -; V: TRBV30; J: TRBJ1-1; D: -; CDR3: CAWSIQVTQNTEAFF; DNA: TGTGCCTGGAGCATACAGGTTACCCAGAACACTGAAGCTTTCTTT
size: -; V: TRBV18; J: TRBJ1-6; D: -; CDR3: CASSRDTVNSPLHF; DNA: TGTGCCAGCTCCCGGGACACGGTGAATTCACCCCTCCACTTT
size: once; V: TRBV7-2; J: TRBJ2-5; D: TRBD2; CDR3: CASSLSGGFTKETQYF; DNA: TGTGCCAGCAGCTTAAGCGGGGGGTTCACTAAAGAGACCCAGTACTTC
size: -; V: TRBV30; J: TRBJ1-6; D: TRBD1; CDR3: CAWSPTGGLNSPLHF; DNA: TGTGCCTGGAGTCCGACAGGGGGGCTGAATTCACCCCTCCACTTT
size: few; V: TRBV2; J: TRBJ2-2; D: -; CDR3: CASKIPRANTGELFF; DNA: TGTGCCAGCAAAATACCCAGGGCAAACACCGGGGAGCTGTTTTTT
size: -; V: TRBV27; J: TRBJ1-5; D: -; CDR3: CASSSVGGYNQPQHF; DNA: TGTGCCAGCAGTAGTGTTGGGGGCTACAATCAGCCCCAGCATTTT
size: -; V: TRBV5-6; J: TRBJ1-2; D: -; CDR3: CASSLGGVYGYTF; DNA: TGTGCCAGCAGCTTAGGGGGAGTCTATGGCTACACCTTC